This T cell receptor beta chain is drawn from a study of cytomegalovirus exposure and HLA in healthy donors. Points from the study as a whole: Versus the roughly 700-donor mean, an Asian-associated ancestry cluster reportedly showed fewer N-insertions in a later analysis. Usually a TCR sequence was rare, but some public TCRs were found in many donors. Earlier results showed most TCR beta V segments being productive about 87% or about 30% of the time.

The primer mix had 60 Vbeta and 13 Jbeta primers. The table came from immunoSEQ multiplex PCR; TCRdb's copy has only in-frame clones and leaves some out. The data contain 150,000 to 200,000 clones, roughly 79% of them singletons. In germline, CDR1 is MGHRA, CDR2 YSYEKL. This CDR3 spans 14 amino acids. V lost 4 bases and J lost 0; bases outside the gene matches: 3. A remark on this clone: The antigen remains unidentified.

Sequencing was carried out using PBMCs. The sequence was collected from a woman aged 25 to 39 in good health and CMV-seropositive. The rearrangement uses TRBV4-1 and TRBJ2-7; 7 bases match TRBD2. For the CDR3, the DNA is TGCGCCAGCAGCCCGCGGGAGTCCTCCTACGAGCAGTACTTC. Its translation is CASSPRESSYEQYF.